Listed below are T cell receptor beta chains from one sample, sequenced in a study of CDR3 diversity in severe acne. TCRdb re-derived calls from the PCR reads in MiXCR, one entry per CDR3 protein. The repertoire holds 84,000 or so distinct CDR3 sequences, with 48% as singletons. The sequenced sample was blood. The receptor set was obtained from a male donor in good health, serving as a control. The CDR3 runs from the conserved cysteine through the conserved F or W. D genes are given only for firm matches. Rows may omit the clone size; those that give it use once, few, many or a size class.

D gene	J gene	clone size	V gene	CDR3 protein	CDR3 DNA
NA	TRBJ1-4	few	TRBV28	CASGVGHEKLFF	TGTGCCAGCGGGGTCGGGCATGAAAAACTGTTTTTT
NA	TRBJ2-6	NA	TRBV7-9	CASSLGGGANVLTF	TGTGCCAGCAGCCTTGGGGGAGGGGCCAACGTCCTGACTTTC
NA	TRBJ1-4	NA	TRBV9	CASSLAGVTSCFF	TGTGCCAGCAGCCTAGCGGGAGTGACAAGCTGTTTTTTT
NA	TRBJ1-1	NA	TRBV13	CASSFLPSMNTEAFF	TGTGCCAGCAGCTTTCTTCCCTCTATGAACACTGAAGCTTTCTTT
TRBD1	TRBJ2-7	NA	TRBV29-1	CSVGDREPCEQYF	TGCAGCGTTGGGGACAGGGAGCCCTGCGAGCAGTACTTC
NA	TRBJ2-2	many	TRBV12-3/TRBV12-4	CASSFRTPGELFF	TGTGCCAGCAGTTTTAGGACTCCCGGGGAGCTGTTTTTT
NA	TRBJ1-2	many	TRBV10-1	CASGHPKTESGYTF	TGCGCCAGCGGACATCCGAAGACAGAATCGGGCTACACCTTC
NA	TRBJ2-2	once	TRBV7-8	CASSLPQWAGELFF	TGTGCCAGCAGCTTACCTCAGTGGGCCGGGGAGCTGTTTTTT
TRBD2	TRBJ2-1	few	TRBV6-1	CASQERGGDNEQFF	TGTGCCTCCCAGGAGCGGGGGGGGGACAATGAGCAGTTCTTC
NA	TRBJ2-1	many	TRBV24-1	CATSARQPPYNEQFF	TGTGCCACCAGTGCTCGACAGCCCCCCTACAATGAGCAGTTCTTC
NA	TRBJ2-5	NA	TRBV7-8	CASSPDLGETQHF	TGTGCCAGCAGCCCAGACTTAGGAGAGACCCAGCACTTC
NA	TRBJ2-7	NA	TRBV7-9	CASSLDRVGGDNEQYF	TGTGCCAGCAGCTTAGATCGGGTCGGAGGGGATAACGAGCAGTACTTC
NA	TRBJ2-5	medium-sized	TRBV12-3/TRBV12-4	CASTPGGFQETQYF	TGTGCCAGCACCCCAGGGGGGTTCCAAGAGACCCAGTACTTC
TRBD1	TRBJ2-7	many	TRBV25-1	CASSNRGYLYEQYF	TGTGCCAGCAGTAACAGGGGGTACCTTTACGAGCAGTACTTC
NA	TRBJ1-5	many	TRBV29-1	CSVEDRGGQPQHF	TGCAGCGTTGAGGACCGAGGGGGGCAGCCCCAGCATTTT
TRBD1	TRBJ2-7	NA	TRBV10-3	CASRTGGVGEQYF	TGTGCCAGCAGGACAGGGGGGGTTGGCGAGCAGTACTTC